Each of the 21 T cell receptor beta chains below was sequenced from the same sample in a study of OX40 agonist ivuxolimab in advanced cancers. The protocol was immunoSEQ multiplex PCR, while the TCRdb copy is restricted to in-frame clones and leaves out a portion. The data hold 65,000 to 95,000 clones, with more than 70% observed a single time. This specimen was CD4+ or CD8+ T cells sorted from blood, taken in a trial of the OX40 agonist ivuxolimab. The origin of the receptors is an adult with an advanced solid tumor such as melanoma, head and neck, liver or kidney cancer.

The chain uses TRBV14 and TRBJ1-4; TRBD1 matches 8 bases. Germline CDR1 SGHDN, CDR2 FVKESK. This CDR3 has 15 amino acids. The V segment lost 1 base and the J segment 8 bases; nucleotides outside the gene matches: 6. The CDR3 DNA reads TGTGCCAGCAGCCAAGCAGGACAGGGCCTGGAAAAACTGTTTTTT. It encodes CASSQAGQGLEKLFF.

V and J are TRBV5-1 and TRBJ2-7; D not certain. V gave up 4 bases and J gave up 2 bases, with 13 bases separating them. Germline V gene sequence: CDR1 SGHRS, CDR2 YFSETQ. The CDR3 is made up of 14 amino acids. CDR3 region: CASSVTGPPYEQYF. The CDR3 DNA sequence: TGCGCCAGCAGCGTGACTGGACCCCCCTACGAGCAGTACTTC.

CDR3 sequence (DNA): TGTGCCAGCAGCTTAGAGGCCCTTGCGGGGGCGTTCTCCTACAATGAGCAGTTCTTC. This encodes CASSLEALAGAFSYNEQFF. The rearrangement joins TRBV13 to TRBJ2-1; TRBD2 is a possible D gene (7 bases). The V and J ends lost 1 base and 0 bases respectively, with 19 bases between them. This CDR3 has 19 residues. From germline, CDR1 is PRHDT and CDR2 FYEKMQ (reference sequence).

The chain is built from TRBV5-1 and TRBJ2-1; TRBD2 agrees at 9 bases. With V trimmed by 1 base and J by 6 bases, 2 bases remained unmatched. CDR1 SGHRS and CDR2 YFSETQ come from the germline V gene. The CDR3 is 14 residues long. CDR3 sequence (DNA): TGCGCCAGCAGCTTGAATAGCGGGAGCAATGAGCAGTTCTTC. It specifies CASSLNSGSNEQFF.

In its sample, this clone was seen a few times. J is TRBJ1-1 and V is TRBV30; 10 positions agree with TRBD1. With V trimmed by 2 bases and J by 5 bases, 5 bases remained unmatched. Germline V gene lookup returns CDR1 GTSNPN and CDR2 SVGIG (reference sequence). The CDR3 consists of 14 residues. Here the CDR3 reads CAWSRTGGWTEAFF. The CDR3 DNA follows: TGTGCCTGGAGTAGGACAGGGGGATGGACTGAAGCTTTCTTT.

This chain uses TRBV20-1 with TRBJ1-2; the D is unclear. Trimming took off 6 bases at V and 5 bases at J, with 10 bases between the two ends. The CDR3 runs 11 residues. Germline assignment: CDR1 DFQATT and CDR2 SNEGSKA (reference sequence). CDR3 in amino acids: CSAPAGYGYTF. The CDR3 DNA follows: TGCAGTGCCCCTGCTGGATATGGCTACACCTTC.

The chain is built from TRBV6-5 and TRBJ2-2, with D tentatively TRBD1 (5 bases). CDR3 size: 16 residues. V shed 0 bases and J shed 8 bases, with 16 bases lying between them. Looked up from germline, CDR1 is MNHEY and CDR2 is SVGAGI. CDR3 sequence: CASSYSITRSGGELFF. The CDR3 DNA is TGTGCCAGCAGTTACTCGATTACCAGGTCAGGGGGGGAGCTGTTTTTT.

This clone came up once. The rearrangement uses TRBV5-4 and TRBJ1-2, with a possible D match to TRBD1 (6 bases). This CDR3 is built from 13 residues. V was cut by 4 bases and J by 7 bases, with 14 bases left in between. Per germline, CDR1 SGHNT and CDR2 YYREEE (reference sequence). As DNA, the CDR3 is TGTGCCAGCAGCCTGGGCGGGGGCTCTGGCTACACCTTC. It codes for CASSLGGGSGYTF.

The chain has TRBV5-1 and TRBJ2-7, with TRBD1 identical over 8 bases. The germline V gene has CDR1 SGHRS and CDR2 YFSETQ. Trimming cost V 7 bases and J 1 base; bases outside gene matches: 4. The CDR3 covers 13 residues. The DNA of the CDR3 is TGCGCCAGCTGGGGACAGGAATCCTACGAGCAGTACTTC. This codes for CASWGQESYEQYF.

The chain combines TRBV9 with TRBJ2-5, with D perhaps matching TRBD1 or TRBD2 (5 bases each). The germline V and J ends were trimmed by 2 bases and 4 bases, with 15 bases remaining between them. Germline loops: CDR1 SGDLS, CDR2 YYNGEE. CDR3 length: 15 amino acids. The CDR3 sequence: CASSVSEGRRETQYF. In DNA form, the CDR3 reads TGTGCCAGCAGCGTGTCTGAGGGGCGACGAGAGACCCAGTACTTC.

This chain links TRBV11-2 with TRBJ2-5; D is ambiguous. V was cut by 2 bases and J by 5 bases, with 9 bases left in between. Looked up from germline, CDR1 is SGHAT and CDR2 is FQNNGV. CDR3 size: 13 residues. CDR3 nucleotide sequence: TGTGCCAGCAGCTTATTTACTGGGGAGACCCAGTACTTC. It is translated as CASSLFTGETQYF. Variable domain in full (rest from reference TRBV11-2 and TRBJ2-5): EAGVAQSPRYKIIEKRQSVAFWCNPISGHATLYWYQQILGQGPKLLIQFQNNGVVDDSQLPKDRFSAERLKGVDSTLKIQPAKLEDSAVYLCASSLFTGETQYFGPGTRLLVL.

The rearrangement links TRBV27 to TRBJ2-7, with D tentatively TRBD1 or TRBD2 (5 bases each). The CDR3 has 15 residues. The germline V gene has CDR1 MNHEY and CDR2 SMNVEV (reference sequence). V lost 5 bases and J lost 2, with 16 bases in between. The CDR3 loop is CASSPRTGRAYEQYF. The CDR3 coding sequence is TGTGCCAGCAGTCCGAGGACGGGACGAGCCTACGAGCAGTACTTC.

This rearrangement joins TRBV28 to TRBJ2-7; TRBD2 is a possible D gene (5 bases). The CDR3 is 14 residues long. CDR1 is MDHEN and CDR2 is SYDVKM in the germline V gene. The ends were cut back, 2 bases at V and 6 bases at J, with 14 bases in the middle. This CDR3 is CASSLTVRRSEQYF. CDR3 nucleotide sequence: TGTGCCAGCAGTTTAACGGTAAGGAGGTCCGAGCAGTACTTC.

The rearrangement links TRBV4-1 to TRBJ2-1; D is uncertain. The CDR3 is made up of 16 amino acids. The ends were cut back, 0 bases at V and 1 base at J, with 10 bases in the middle. Per the germline V gene, CDR1 is MGHRA and CDR2 is YSYEKL. CDR3 nucleotides: TGCGCCAGCAGCCAAGAGTTTAGCCAATCCTACAATGAGCAGTTCTTC. Translated: CASSQEFSQSYNEQFF.

This rearrangement joins TRBV30 to TRBJ2-7, with 10 bases matching TRBD2. Losses at the gene ends were 5 bases for V and 0 bases for J; bases not matched to a gene: 13. Germline CDR1 and CDR2: GTSNPN and SVGIG (reference sequence). CDR3 length: 17 amino acids. CDR3: CAWCPINRTSGSYEQYF. Written as DNA, the CDR3 is TGTGCCTGGTGTCCCATTAACAGGACTAGCGGCTCCTACGAGCAGTACTTC.

The gene calls are TRBV29-1 and TRBJ2-1, with 7 nucleotides matching TRBD2. This CDR3 region has 14 residues. The germline CDR1 and CDR2 sequences are SQVTM and ANQGSEA. Unmatched junction bases numbered 6, after V lost 7 bases and J lost 0 bases. CDR3 loop: CSAGLPSSYNEQFF. The DNA for the CDR3 is TGCAGCGCGGGACTACCAAGCTCCTACAATGAGCAGTTCTTC.

As regards this clone: This sample includes further DNA sequences coding for the same CDR3. The V and J genes are TRBV30 and TRBJ1-2; D is uncertain. V lost 3 bases and J 7 bases, leaving 6 bases between the germline ends. The CDR3 is 10 amino acids. Germline assignment: CDR1 GTSNPN and CDR2 SVGIG (reference sequence). The CDR3 loop is CAWRKGGYTF. The CDR3 DNA reads as TGTGCCTGGAGGAAGGGTGGCTACACCTTC.

The chain employs TRBV12-5 and TRBJ2-1; D might be TRBD1 or TRBD2, each matching 7 bases. This CDR3 spans 19 amino acids. Germline V gene lookup returns CDR1 LGHNT and CDR2 FRNRAP. Trimming shortened V by 0 bases and J by 1 base, and 19 bases separated the two germline ends. The CDR3 reads CASGLVGGGSHGSYNEQFF. The CDR3 nucleotides read TGTGCTAGTGGTTTGGTAGGGGGCGGGAGCCACGGGTCCTACAATGAGCAGTTCTTC. The variable domain in full, completed from reference TRBV12-5 and TRBJ2-1, reads DARVTQTPRHKVTEMGQEVTMRCQPILGHNTVFWYRQTMMQGLELLAYFRNRAPLDDSGMPKDRFSAEMPDATLATLKIQPSEPRDSAVYFCASGLVGGGSHGSYNEQFFGPGTRLTVL.

The chain has TRBV18 and TRBJ2-1; 10 bases fit TRBD2. CDR1 is KGHSH, CDR2 LQKENI, per germline. With V trimmed by 6 bases and J by 4 bases, 6 bases remained unmatched. The CDR3 is 15 residues long. The CDR3 here is CASSPLAGGYNEQFF. CDR3 in DNA: TGTGCCAGCTCTCCGTTAGCGGGAGGATACAATGAGCAGTTCTTC.

This chain uses TRBV12-5 with TRBJ2-5; tentative D call: TRBD2 (5 bases). CDR1 and CDR2 (germline): LGHNT, FRNRAP. CDR3 size: 13 residues. V dropped 5 bases and J dropped 2 bases, with 9 bases sitting between them. CDR3 region: CASGPPGQETQYF. In DNA form, the CDR3 reads TGTGCTAGTGGTCCGCCGGGACAAGAGACCCAGTACTTC.

The V gene is TRBV13, the J gene TRBJ2-1, with 8 bases lining up with TRBD2. Germline CDR1 and CDR2: PRHDT and FYEKMQ (reference sequence). With V trimmed by 7 bases and J by 0 bases, 8 bases remained unmatched. The CDR3 covers 16 residues. The CDR3 DNA reads as TGTGCCAGCACCGACGGGAGCGGGAGCTCCTACAATGAGCAGTTCTTC. It is translated as CASTDGSGSSYNEQFF. The whole variable domain, filled in from reference TRBV13 and TRBJ2-1, reads AAGVIQSPRHLIKEKRETATLKCYPIPRHDTVYWYQQGPGQDPQFLISFYEKMQSDKGSIPDRFSAQQFSDYHSELNMSSLELGDSALYFCASTDGSGSSYNEQFFGPGTRLTVL.